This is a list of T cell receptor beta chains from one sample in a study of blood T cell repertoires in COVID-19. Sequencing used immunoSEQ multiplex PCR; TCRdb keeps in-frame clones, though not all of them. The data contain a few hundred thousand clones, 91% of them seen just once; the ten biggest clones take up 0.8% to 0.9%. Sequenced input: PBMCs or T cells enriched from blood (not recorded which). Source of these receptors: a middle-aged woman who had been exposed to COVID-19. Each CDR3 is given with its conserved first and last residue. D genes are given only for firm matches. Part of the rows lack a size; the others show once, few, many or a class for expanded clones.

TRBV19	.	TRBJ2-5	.	TGTGCCAGTAGTCCGCGGCCGGGAGCGGAAGAGACCCAGTACTTC	CASSPRPGAEETQYF
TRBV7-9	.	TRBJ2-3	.	TGTGCCAGCAGCTTAGACGGACTGAGCACAGATACGCAGTATTTT	CASSLDGLSTDTQYF
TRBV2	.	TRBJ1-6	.	TGTGCCAGCAGTGTTAGCCGAACCAATTCACCCCTCCACTTT	CASSVSRTNSPLHF
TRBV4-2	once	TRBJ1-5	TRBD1	TGTGCCAGCAGCCAAAGCACAGGGGCCTTCAATCAGCCCCAGCATTTT	CASSQSTGAFNQPQHF
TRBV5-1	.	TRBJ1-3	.	TGCGCCAGCAGCCAATCACTAATCTCTGGAAACACCATATATTTT	CASSQSLISGNTIYF
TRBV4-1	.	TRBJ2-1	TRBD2	TGCGCCAGCAGCCAAGTAGTGACTAGCGGGAGGCATGAGCAGTTCTTC	CASSQVVTSGRHEQFF
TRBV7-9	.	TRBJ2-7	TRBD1	TGTGCCAGCAGCTTAACCGGGACAGGGTCAAGCGAGCAGTACTTC	CASSLTGTGSSEQYF
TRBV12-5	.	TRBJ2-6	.	TGTGCTAGTGCTCTTCTCGGGGCTGGGGCCAACGTCCTGACTTTC	CASALLGAGANVLTF
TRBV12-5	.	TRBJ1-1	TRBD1	TGTGCTAGTGGTTTGGTAAAGACAGGGAGGAACACTGAAGCTTTCTTT	CASGLVKTGRNTEAFF
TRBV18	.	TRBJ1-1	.	TGTGCCAGCTCACCCCAAAAGCACACTGAAGCTTTCTTT	CASSPQKHTEAFF
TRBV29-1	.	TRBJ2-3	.	TGCAGCGTTGTCTGGGGGGCAGATACGCAGTATTTT	CSVVWGADTQYF
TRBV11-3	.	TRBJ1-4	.	TGTGCCAGCAGCTTAGGCGCAGCGGGCAATGAAAAACTGTTTTTT	CASSLGAAGNEKLFF
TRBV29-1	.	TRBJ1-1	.	TGCAGCCTCCGGTGGGGGCAGAACACTGAAGCTTTCTTT	CSLRWGQNTEAFF
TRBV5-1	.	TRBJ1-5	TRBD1	TGCGCCAGCAGCCCGAAGCTGACAGGGGGCGATCAGCCCCAGCATTTT	CASSPKLTGGDQPQHF
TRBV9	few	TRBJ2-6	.	TGTGCCAGCACCCCTTCTGGGGCCAACGTCCTGACTTTC	CASTPSGANVLTF
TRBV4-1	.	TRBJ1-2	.	TGCGCCAGCAGCCAAGGTCAACAGGGTCAGAATGGCTACACCTTC	CASSQGQQGQNGYTF
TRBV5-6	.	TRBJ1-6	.	TGTGCCAGCACCGACATTTCCCGGGGTAATTCACCCCTCCACTTT	CASTDISRGNSPLHF
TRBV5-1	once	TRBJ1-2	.	TGCGCCAGCAGCTTCAAACAGGGCTTGATGGACTACACCTTC	CASSFKQGLMDYTF
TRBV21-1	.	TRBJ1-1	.	TGTGCCAGCAGCAAAGTGAATGGGTCAGGGGCTTTCTTT	CASSKVNGSGAFF
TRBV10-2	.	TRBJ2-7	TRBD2	TGCGCCAGCAGTCCAAAAGGACTAGCGGGGGCCACGCCTCCTGCCGAGCAGTACTTC	CASSPKGLAGATPPAEQYF
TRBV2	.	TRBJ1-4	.	TGTGCCAGCAGGCCCGGGAGTGCAACTAATGAAAAACTGTTTTTT	CASRPGSATNEKLFF
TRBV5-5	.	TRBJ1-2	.	TGTGCCAGCAGCTTTCCTCAGGGTGAACGGCGCTACACCTTC	CASSFPQGERRYTF
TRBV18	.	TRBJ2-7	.	TGTGCCAGCTCACCATTGTCCCGGGACTACGAGCAGTACTTC	CASSPLSRDYEQYF
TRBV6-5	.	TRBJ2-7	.	TGTGCCAGCAGTCTCACAGGGTACGAGCAGTACTTC	CASSLTGYEQYF
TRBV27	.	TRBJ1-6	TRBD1	TGTGCCAGCAGTCTTCAGGGGGCATCCTATAATTCACCCCTCCACTTT	CASSLQGASYNSPLHF
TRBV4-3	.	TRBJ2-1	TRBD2	TGCGCCAGCAGCCGCGAGCCGATGGCGGGAGGGATTCAGTTCTTC	CASSREPMAGGIQFF
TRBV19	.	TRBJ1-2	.	TGTGCCAGCTCCCGATCCGGGACAAATTATAACTATGGCTACACCTTC	CASSRSGTNYNYGYTF
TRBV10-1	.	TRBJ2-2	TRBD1	TGCGCCAGCAGATTACAGGGGGGAACCGGGGAGCTGTTTTTT	CASRLQGGTGELFF
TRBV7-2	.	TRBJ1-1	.	TGTGCCAGCAGCTTAGGAAGGACCCCGGGAATGACTGAAGCTTTCTTT	CASSLGRTPGMTEAFF
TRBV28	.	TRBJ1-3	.	TGTGCCAGCAGTTTCCAAACCGGGAGGACTGGAAACACCATATATTTT	CASSFQTGRTGNTIYF
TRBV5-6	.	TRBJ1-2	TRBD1	TGTGCCAGCAGCTTAGGGGGGACAGGGGTTTTCTCTGGCTACACCTTC	CASSLGGTGVFSGYTF
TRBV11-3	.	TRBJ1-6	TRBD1	TGTGCCAGCAAACGGACAGGGTACTATAATTCACCCCTCCACTTT	CASKRTGYYNSPLHF
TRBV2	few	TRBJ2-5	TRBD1	TGTGCCAGCAGTCCTGGGGACAGAACCTACCAAGAGACCCAGTACTTC	CASSPGDRTYQETQYF
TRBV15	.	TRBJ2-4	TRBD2	TGTGCCACCCGCAGGGAGGGAGCCAAAAACATTCAGTACTTC	CATRREGAKNIQYF
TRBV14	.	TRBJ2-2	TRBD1	TGTGCCAGCAGCCGGGACAGAAGGAACACCGGGGAGCTGTTTTTT	CASSRDRRNTGELFF
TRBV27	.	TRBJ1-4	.	TGTGCCAGCAGTTCAACAGGGTTTTCTGAAAAACTGTTTTTT	CASSSTGFSEKLFF
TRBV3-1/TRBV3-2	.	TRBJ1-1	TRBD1	TGTGCCAGCAGCCATCGACAGGGGAACACTGAAGCTTTCTTT	CASSHRQGNTEAFF
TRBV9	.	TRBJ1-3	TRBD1	TGTGCCAGCAGCGTAGGAGGCAGGGGGCCTGGAAACACCATATATTTT	CASSVGGRGPGNTIYF
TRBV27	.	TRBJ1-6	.	TGTGCCAGCAGTTTGGAGGGGTATAATTCACCCCTCCACTTT	CASSLEGYNSPLHF
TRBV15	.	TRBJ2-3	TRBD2	TGTGCCACCAGCAGATCCGTAGGGACTAGCGTCGACGCAGATACGCAGTATTTT	CATSRSVGTSVDADTQYF